The 16 T cell receptor beta chains listed next were all sequenced from one sample in a study of blood T cell repertoires in COVID-19 (dated by TCRdb to 2020 to 2021). The library was generated by the immunoSEQ multiplex PCR assay. TCRdb retrieved this table from immuneACCESS and kept in-frame rearrangements only. Not all clones are present; in checked studies, unresolved V genes account for under half, and no reason is known for the remainder. This sample is represented by roughly 350,000 clones; about 92% of them were singletons. The biggest ten clones account for less than 20% of the sample. Sequenced: PBMCs or T cells enriched from blood (not recorded which). The receptors shown here come from a woman aged 30 to 39 who had recovered from COVID-19.

V gene TRBV5-4 combines with J gene TRBJ1-3; tentative D call: TRBD1 (5 bases). Germline V gene data show CDR1 as SGHNT and CDR2 as YYREEE (reference sequence). This CDR3 contains 14 residues. Between the trimmed V and J ends, which lost 4 bases and 0 bases, there was a span of 8 bases. The CDR3 protein is CASSPGVSGNTIYF. CDR3 nucleotides: TGTGCCAGCAGCCCGGGGGTCTCTGGAAACACCATATATTTT.

The chain employs TRBV13 and TRBJ1-1; 8 bases align to TRBD1. The V and J ends lost 6 bases and 4 bases, in that order; junction bases with no gene match: 7. There are 14 residues in the CDR3. Germline V lookup: CDR1 PRHDT, CDR2 FYEKMQ (reference sequence). CDR3 DNA sequence: TGTGCCAGCAGAGGCGCCGGACAGGGCACTGAAGCTTTCTTT. It is translated as CASRGAGQGTEAFF.

This CDR3 reads CASSSRTSGNQETQYF. CDR3 nucleotides: TGTGCCAGCAGCTCAAGGACTAGCGGGAACCAAGAGACCCAGTACTTC. The chain is built from TRBV11-2 and TRBJ2-5; 12 nucleotides agree with TRBD2. The CDR3 is made up of 16 amino acids. Unmatched junction bases numbered 3, after V lost 4 bases and J lost 0 bases. Germline assignment: CDR1 SGHAT and CDR2 FQNNGV.

The chain uses TRBV11-2 and TRBJ2-2, with 7 bases matching TRBD2. CDR3 size: 14 residues. With 5 bases clipped from V and 3 bases from J, the junction kept 3 bases outside the gene matches. Germline CDR1 SGHAT, CDR2 FQNNGV. CDR3 loop: CASSLTSYTGELFF. The CDR3 nucleotides are TGTGCCAGCAGCCTGACTAGCTACACCGGGGAGCTGTTTTTT.

The chain uses TRBV6-5 and TRBJ2-7; TRBD2 matches at 10 bases. CDR1 is MNHEY, CDR2 SVGAGI, per germline. The junction had 4 bases not matched to a gene; V was cut back by 7 bases and J by 4 bases. This CDR3 comprises 13 residues. This CDR3 reads CASTIAGGYEQYF. CDR3 coding DNA: TGTGCCAGCACGATAGCGGGAGGATACGAGCAGTACTTC.

V and J are TRBV5-4 and TRBJ2-7; 10 nucleotides align to TRBD2. CDR3 size: 17 residues. CDR1 is SGHNT and CDR2 is YYREEE in the germline V gene (reference sequence). V gave up 4 bases and J gave up 0 bases; unmatched junction bases: 10. The CDR3 sequence is CASSPGVLAGVSYEQYF. The CDR3 bases are TGTGCCAGCAGCCCCGGGGTGCTAGCGGGAGTCTCCTACGAGCAGTACTTC.

The gene calls are TRBV11-2 and TRBJ2-5; the D gene is possibly TRBD2 (6 bases). V dropped 7 bases and J dropped 6 bases, with 21 bases sitting between them. CDR1 is SGHAT and CDR2 is FQNNGV in the germline V gene. The CDR3 contains 15 residues. CDR3 in amino acids: CASINLGGADQTQYF. The CDR3, as DNA: TGTGCCAGCATCAATCTCGGGGGAGCGGATCAGACCCAGTACTTC.

The CDR3 region has the DNA TGTGCCAGCAGCCAAGATCTCCCTAGCGGGGGGAGCTCCTACGAGCAGTACTTC. This gives the protein CASSQDLPSGGSSYEQYF. The chain has TRBV3-1 (or the pseudogene TRBV3-2) and TRBJ2-7; TRBD2 aligns across 11 bases. Germline assignment: CDR1 LGHDT and CDR2 YNNKEL (reference sequence). CDR3 size: 18 residues. V lost 0 bases, J lost 0 bases, and 7 bases stayed unmatched.

The gene calls are TRBV7-2 and TRBJ2-1; TRBD1 agrees at 8 bases. The ends lost 5 bases at V and 7 bases at J; junction bases unmatched: 10. The CDR3 extends over 15 amino acids. Germline V CDR1 and CDR2: SGHTA, FQGNSA. The CDR3 nucleotides read TGTGCCAGCAGCCTCGGGACAGGTGCATTGAATGAGCAGTTCTTC. Amino acid sequence: CASSLGTGALNEQFF.

This rearrangement joins TRBV7-2 to TRBJ2-7; D is unclear. Germline V gives CDR1 SGHTA, CDR2 FQGNSA. CDR3 size: 15 residues. Trimming stripped 2 bases from V and 0 bases from J, with 11 bases between. In nucleotides, the CDR3 is TGTGCCAGCAGCTTATCAGGCTCCCCCTCCTACGAGCAGTACTTC. Protein product: CASSLSGSPSYEQYF.

In this sample, this clone turned up once. This chain connects TRBV19 to TRBJ2-5, with TRBD1 matching over 7 bases. After removal of 5 bases from V and 7 bases from J, the junction contained 13 bases not matched to a gene. The CDR3 totals 15 residues. The germline gives CDR1 LNHDA, CDR2 SQIVND (reference sequence). CDR3 residues: CASSSGTEKKVTQYF. DNA of the CDR3: TGTGCCAGTAGTTCCGGGACAGAAAAGAAGGTGACCCAGTACTTC.

The gene calls are TRBV4-3 and TRBJ2-7; D ambiguous. V lost 0 bases and J 7 bases, leaving 16 bases between the germline ends. The CDR3 runs 15 residues. Per germline, CDR1 LGHNA and CDR2 YSLEER. The CDR3 DNA follows: TGCGCCAGCAGCCAAGATAATTGGAGCGTGAGGGAGCAGTACTTC. Its protein is CASSQDNWSVREQYF.

The J gene is TRBJ1-6, the V gene TRBV4-1; D uncertain. Germline lookup yields CDR1 MGHRA and CDR2 YSYEKL. Trimming took off 4 bases at V and 7 bases at J, with 20 bases between the two ends. The CDR3 is 17 amino acids. This chain's CDR3 is CASSLGVVTMGNSPLHF. The CDR3 nucleotides are TGCGCCAGCAGCCTCGGGGTTGTGACGATGGGAAATTCACCCCTCCACTTT.

J is TRBJ2-7 and V is TRBV25-1, with a weak D call TRBD1 (6 bases). V was clipped by 10 bases and J by 2 bases, with 27 bases between them. The CDR3 sequence is 17 residues long. CDR1 and CDR2 (germline): MGHDK, SYGVNS. CDR3 DNA sequence: TGTGCCACCCAGTCTTTACCGGGACAAAGTAGCCCCTACGAGCAGTACTTC. Translated: CATQSLPGQSSPYEQYF.

The rearrangement joins TRBV7-9 to TRBJ2-5; 12 bases fit TRBD2. The germline V gene has CDR1 SEHNR and CDR2 FQNEAQ (reference sequence). After removal of 3 bases from V and 5 bases from J, the junction contained 10 bases not matched to a gene. This CDR3 contains 17 residues. The CDR3 region is CASSFRASGGASETQYF. The CDR3 region has the DNA TGTGCCAGCAGCTTCCGGGCTAGCGGGGGGGCGTCGGAGACCCAGTACTTC.

Written as DNA, the CDR3 is TGTGCCAGCAAAACTAACACTGAAGCTTTCTTT. Its protein product is CASKTNTEAFF. V usage is TRBV27 and J usage is TRBJ1-1, with no clear D. From germline, CDR1 is MNHEY and CDR2 SMNVEV (reference sequence). Trimming stripped 7 bases from V and 2 bases from J, with 5 bases between. This CDR3 is 11 amino acids long.